This TCR beta chain comes out of a study of T cells in Graves' hyperthyroidism and ophthalmopathy. Whole-study results and caveats: It was a median around 6 months before onset that the model predicted ophthalmopathy. In blood, most of the thyroid clonotypes expanded above 0.001 were also present.

Notes on this clonotype: Its target is not known.

Using RNA transcripts as the source, TCR beta CDR3 regions were amplified. HTBI primers were the set used in a first-round RT-PCR of the TCR CDR3. TCRdb recomputed calls from the multiplex PCR reads with MiXCR, one row per CDR3 protein. The sample lists approximately 610,000 distinct CDR3 sequences, over 15% occurring once. This CDR3 contains 15 residues. Germline V gene data show CDR1 as KGHDR and CDR2 as SFDVKD. V lost 4 bases, J lost 6 bases, and 10 bases stayed unmatched. Any patient presenting with uncontrolled infection, other autoimmune disease, pregnancy or lactation was left out. The TCR was taken from a woman between 18 and 29 years old with Graves' hyperthyroidism. The sample taken for sequencing was blood. The rearrangement uses TRBV24-1 and TRBJ2-7; 8 bases align to TRBD1. CDR3 coding DNA: TGTGCCACCAGTGACACGACAGGGGTCGGGGGCGAGCAGTACTTC. It yields the protein CATSDTTGVGGEQYF.